These T cell receptor beta chains were read from a single sample in a study of tumor-infiltrating lymphocytes in localized non-small cell lung cancer. Assay used: immunoSEQ multiplex PCR; TCRdb lists only in-frame clones, some missing. The sample carries about 23,000 clones, 69% recorded once. Source material: lung tumor tissue. The receptors shown here come from a human donor with non-small cell lung cancer. Each CDR3 is given with its conserved first and last residue. Each record gives: CDR3 length, J gene, clone size, D gene, V gene, CDR3 DNA, CDR3 protein. D genes are given only for firm matches. Some rows mark clone size as missing; the rest say once, few, many or name a class of expanded clone.

length: 12; J: TRBJ1-1; size: -; D: -; V: TRBV30; DNA: TGTGCCTGGAGTGTAGGGTTTACTGAAGCTTTCTTT; CDR3: CAWSVGFTEAFF
length: 12; J: TRBJ2-5; size: -; D: -; V: TRBV6-6; DNA: TGTGCCAGCACGGGACCAGTGGGTGAGCAGTACTTC; CDR3: CASTGPVGEQYF
length: 15; J: TRBJ2-6; size: few; D: TRBD2; V: TRBV14; DNA: TGTGCCAGCAGCCCTAGCGGCTCTGGGGCCAACGTCCTGACTTTC; CDR3: CASSPSGSGANVLTF
length: 16; J: TRBJ2-1; size: -; D: -; V: TRBV4-3; DNA: TGCGCCAGCAGCCAAGATCGACTCGCAGCCTACAATGAGCAGTTCTTC; CDR3: CASSQDRLAAYNEQFF
length: 15; J: TRBJ2-7; size: few; D: -; V: TRBV6-6; DNA: TGTGCCAGCAGTTACTTAAAGGTTTCCTCCTACGAGCAGTACTTC; CDR3: CASSYLKVSSYEQYF
length: 11; J: TRBJ2-7; size: -; D: -; V: TRBV10-2; DNA: TGCGCCAGCAGTGAGGCCTACGAGCAGTACTTC; CDR3: CASSEAYEQYF
length: 12; J: TRBJ2-1; size: -; D: -; V: TRBV15; DNA: TGTGCCACCAGCAGCGGACCCGGGGAGCAGTTCTTC; CDR3: CATSSGPGEQFF
length: 16; J: TRBJ2-3; size: -; D: TRBD2; V: TRBV9; DNA: TGTGCCAGCAGTGGACTAGCGGGAGTGGGCACAGATACGCAGTATTTT; CDR3: CASSGLAGVGTDTQYF
length: 16; J: TRBJ2-1; size: many; D: TRBD1; V: TRBV7-9; DNA: TGTGCCAGCAGCTTAGTTGGGACAGGGGTGCGGAATGAGCAGTTCTTC; CDR3: CASSLVGTGVRNEQFF
length: 15; J: TRBJ2-3; size: -; D: TRBD2; V: TRBV27; DNA: TGTGCCAGCAGTTCTTTAGCGGGGGGCACAGATACGCAGTATTTT; CDR3: CASSSLAGGTDTQYF
length: 14; J: TRBJ1-4; size: -; D: -; V: TRBV6-1; DNA: TGTGCCAGTTTAGCGGGACAATTCGTAGAAAAACTGTTTTTT; CDR3: CASLAGQFVEKLFF
length: 16; J: TRBJ2-5; size: -; D: TRBD2; V: TRBV5-5; DNA: TGTGCCAGCACCACGTACGAGCGGGAGAGAGGAGAGACCCAGTACTTC; CDR3: CASTTYERERGETQYF
length: 12; J: TRBJ2-2; size: many; D: TRBD2; V: TRBV9; DNA: TGTGCCAGCGGGAGGGCGACCGGGGAGCTGTTTTTT; CDR3: CASGRATGELFF
length: 15; J: TRBJ2-7; size: -; D: TRBD2; V: TRBV11-3; DNA: TGTGCCAGCAGCCCCGCTAGCGGGATGGTAAACGAGCAGTACTTC; CDR3: CASSPASGMVNEQYF
length: 13; J: TRBJ1-4; size: -; D: -; V: TRBV9; DNA: TGTGCCAGCTCTGGACCTGGGGATGAAAAACTGTTTTTT; CDR3: CASSGPGDEKLFF
length: 14; J: TRBJ2-5; size: -; D: TRBD1; V: TRBV11-1; DNA: TGTGCCAGCAGCTTAACACAGGGGGAAGAGACCCAGTACTTC; CDR3: CASSLTQGEETQYF
length: 14; J: TRBJ2-1; size: -; D: -; V: TRBV7-2; DNA: TGTGCCAGCAGCTACACCACACAGGGAAATGAGCAGTTCTTC; CDR3: CASSYTTQGNEQFF
length: 15; J: TRBJ2-1; size: -; D: TRBD2; V: TRBV15; DNA: TGTGCCACCAGCAGAGATAAGGGACTAGCAAATGAGCAGTTCTTC; CDR3: CATSRDKGLANEQFF
length: 17; J: TRBJ2-5; size: -; D: TRBD1; V: TRBV25-1; DNA: TGTGCCAGCAGTGAAAGGGACAGGGGGCGGTGGGAAGAGACCCAGTACTTC; CDR3: CASSERDRGRWEETQYF
length: 13; J: TRBJ2-1; size: -; D: -; V: TRBV28; DNA: TGTGCCAGCAGTTCCCCCTCAAAATGGGAGCAGTTCTTC; CDR3: CASSSPSKWEQFF
length: 12; J: TRBJ1-2; size: -; D: -; V: TRBV6-6; DNA: TGTGCCAGCAGTTACTCGTGGGATGGCTACACCTTC; CDR3: CASSYSWDGYTF
length: 13; J: TRBJ1-4; size: -; D: -; V: TRBV6-1; DNA: TGTGCCAGCAGTGACAGCACTAATGAAAAACTGTTTTTT; CDR3: CASSDSTNEKLFF
length: 15; J: TRBJ1-1; size: -; D: -; V: TRBV19; DNA: TGTGCCAGTAGTATAGGGGTCCGGGAGGGCACTGAAGCTTTCTTT; CDR3: CASSIGVREGTEAFF
length: 15; J: TRBJ2-4; size: -; D: -; V: TRBV7-3; DNA: TGTGCCAGCAGCTTAACGAGGGGAGCCAAAAACATTCAGTACTTC; CDR3: CASSLTRGAKNIQYF
length: 15; J: TRBJ2-1; size: -; D: -; V: TRBV25-1; DNA: TGTGCCAGCAGAGAAGGGGGGAGCTCCTACAATGAGCAGTTCTTC; CDR3: CASREGGSSYNEQFF
length: 16; J: TRBJ2-6; size: -; D: TRBD1; V: TRBV5-1; DNA: TGCGCCAGCAGCTGGGACAGACGCTCTGGGGCCAACGTCCTGACTTTC; CDR3: CASSWDRRSGANVLTF
length: 20; J: TRBJ1-5; size: -; D: TRBD1; V: TRBV19; DNA: TGTGCCAGTAGTATAGCCCTTGAGGGTTACAGGGACAGGGGGCTTCGGCCCCAGCATTTT; CDR3: CASSIALEGYRDRGLRPQHF
length: 11; J: TRBJ2-1; size: once; D: -; V: TRBV5-1; DNA: TGTGCCAGCAGCTTGGCGCAGGAGCAGTTCTTC; CDR3: CASSLAQEQFF
length: 17; J: TRBJ1-5; size: -; D: -; V: TRBV28; DNA: TGTGCCAGCAGGGGATCGTCCGGGGGGTGGCGCAATCAGCCCCAGCATTTT; CDR3: CASRGSSGGWRNQPQHF
length: 11; J: TRBJ2-7; size: -; D: -; V: TRBV7-2; DNA: TGTGCCAGCAGCCTGATGTACGAGCAGTACTTC; CDR3: CASSLMYEQYF
length: 14; J: TRBJ1-1; size: -; D: -; V: TRBV18; DNA: TGTGCCAGCTCACCCCCCGGAGCGAGGACTGAAGCTTTCTTT; CDR3: CASSPPGARTEAFF
length: 13; J: TRBJ1-2; size: -; D: -; V: TRBV7-9; DNA: TGTGCCAGCAGCTTGGCCGAGACAGAAGGCTACACCTTC; CDR3: CASSLAETEGYTF
length: 14; J: TRBJ1-1; size: -; D: -; V: TRBV6-5; DNA: TGTGCCAGCAGTTACGGGGGATCAAGCCCTGAAGCTTTCTTT; CDR3: CASSYGGSSPEAFF
length: 14; J: TRBJ1-2; size: -; D: TRBD1; V: TRBV4-3; DNA: TGCGCCAGCAGCCGCGGACAGGGGAACTATGGCTACACCTTC; CDR3: CASSRGQGNYGYTF
length: 15; J: TRBJ2-1; size: -; D: TRBD1; V: TRBV6-5; DNA: TGTGCCAGCAGCGACTCGGGACAGGGTTCAAATGAGCAGTTCTTC; CDR3: CASSDSGQGSNEQFF
length: 12; J: TRBJ1-1; size: few; D: -; V: TRBV5-5; DNA: TGTGCCAGCAGCTTGGTGGGGACAGAAGCTTTCTTT; CDR3: CASSLVGTEAFF
length: 14; J: TRBJ2-7; size: -; D: -; V: TRBV28; DNA: TGTGCCACCAAAACAGGGATGAGGGTCGACGAGCAGTACTTC; CDR3: CATKTGMRVDEQYF
length: 18; J: TRBJ2-3; size: -; D: TRBD2; V: TRBV10-3; DNA: TGTGCCATCAGTGAGTCACGACTAGCGGAGTCTAGCACAGATACGCAGTATTTT; CDR3: CAISESRLAESSTDTQYF
length: 17; J: TRBJ2-1; size: -; D: -; V: TRBV4-1; DNA: TGCGCCAGCAGCCAAGATCTTGGCAGGGGGGTTTACAATGAGCAGTTCTTC; CDR3: CASSQDLGRGVYNEQFF
length: 15; J: TRBJ2-5; size: -; D: -; V: TRBV4-3; DNA: TGCGCCAGCAGCCAAGATGGTGCCGGCCGGGAGACCCAGTACTTC; CDR3: CASSQDGAGRETQYF
length: 15; J: TRBJ1-2; size: once; D: TRBD1; V: TRBV9; DNA: TGTGCCAGCAGCGTAGAGACAGGGGGCAACTATGGCTACACCTTC; CDR3: CASSVETGGNYGYTF